This note documents a single TCR beta chain sequence. This entry is derived from a study of cytomegalovirus exposure and HLA in healthy donors. The study ran its PCR with 60 Vbeta and 13 Jbeta primers. The protocol was immunoSEQ multiplex PCR, while the TCRdb copy is restricted to in-frame clones and leaves out a portion. The repertoire holds 150,000 to 200,000 clones, with approximately 88% as singletons. Sample: PBMCs. This sequence originates from a woman in her late teens or twenties in good health and CMV-seronegative.

The CDR3 sequence: CASSEAAGDYGYTF. CDR3 nucleotides: TGTGCCAGCAGTGAAGCTGCAGGGGACTATGGCTACACCTTC. V is TRBV6-1 and J is TRBJ1-2, with a weak D call TRBD1 (6 bases). V gave up 0 bases and J gave up 3 bases, with 8 bases separating them. Germline CDR1 and CDR2: MNHNS and SASEGT. The length of the CDR3 is 14 residues.